These T cell receptor beta chains were read from a single sample in a study of cytomegalovirus exposure and HLA in healthy donors. TCRdb keeps only in-frame clones here, not all; method: immunoSEQ multiplex PCR. The sample shows roughly 64,000 clones, 85% to 95% of them seen only once. The sample comprised PBMCs. Source of these receptors: a woman aged 18-30 years in good health and CMV-seropositive. The CDR3 runs from the conserved cysteine through the conserved F or W. Each record gives: D gene, V gene, CDR3 protein. The D gene is left open where the match is weak.

NA TRBV4-1 CASSPPGRKQSSSYNEQFF
TRBD2 TRBV29-1 CSVRYDGAGSSTDTQYF
TRBD1 TRBV6-5 CASTLRQGNRNTIYF
NA TRBV7-9 CASSPRIAAQETQYF
TRBD1 TRBV5-1 CASSYPPGQGFLSDTGELFF
TRBD2 TRBV4-2 CASSQGGGGHNEQFF
NA TRBV28 CASSLPSNSPLHF
NA TRBV27 CASSPGMYEQYF
NA TRBV11-2 CASSLGPILVGSYEQYF
TRBD1 TRBV5-4 CASSFGDRDYGYTF